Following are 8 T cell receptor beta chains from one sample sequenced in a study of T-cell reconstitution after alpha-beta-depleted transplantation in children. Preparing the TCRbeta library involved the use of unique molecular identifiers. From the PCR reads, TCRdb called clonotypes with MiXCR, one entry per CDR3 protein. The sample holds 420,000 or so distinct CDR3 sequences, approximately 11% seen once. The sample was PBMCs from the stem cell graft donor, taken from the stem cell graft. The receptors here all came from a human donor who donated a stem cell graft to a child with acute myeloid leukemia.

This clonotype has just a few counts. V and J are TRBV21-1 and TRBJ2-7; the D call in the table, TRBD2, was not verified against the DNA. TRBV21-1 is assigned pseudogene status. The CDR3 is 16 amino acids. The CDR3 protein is CASSKAGQITPYEQYV. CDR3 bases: TGTGCCAGCAGCAAAGCAGGGCAAATAACCCCCTACGAGCAGTACGTC.

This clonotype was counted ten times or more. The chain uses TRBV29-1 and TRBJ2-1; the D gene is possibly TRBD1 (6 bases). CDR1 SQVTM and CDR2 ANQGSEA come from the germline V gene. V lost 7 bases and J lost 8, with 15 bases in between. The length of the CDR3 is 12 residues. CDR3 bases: TGCAGCGGTAGTCCACAGGGAGATGAGCAGTTCTTC. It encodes CSGSPQGDEQFF.

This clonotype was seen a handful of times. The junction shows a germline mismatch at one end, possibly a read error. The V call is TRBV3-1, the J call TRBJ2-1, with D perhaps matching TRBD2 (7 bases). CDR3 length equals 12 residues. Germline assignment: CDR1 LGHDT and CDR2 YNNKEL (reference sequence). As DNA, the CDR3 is TGTGCCAGCAGCCAGTCCTGGGGGGGCCGGATCTTC. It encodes CASSQSWGGRIF.

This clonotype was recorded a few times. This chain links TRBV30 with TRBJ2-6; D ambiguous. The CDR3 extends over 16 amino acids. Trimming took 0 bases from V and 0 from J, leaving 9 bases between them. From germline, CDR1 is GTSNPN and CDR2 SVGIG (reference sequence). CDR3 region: CAWSVLPGSGANVLTF. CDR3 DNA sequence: TGTGCCTGGAGTGTACTACCGGGCTCTGGGGCCAACGTCCTGACTTTC.

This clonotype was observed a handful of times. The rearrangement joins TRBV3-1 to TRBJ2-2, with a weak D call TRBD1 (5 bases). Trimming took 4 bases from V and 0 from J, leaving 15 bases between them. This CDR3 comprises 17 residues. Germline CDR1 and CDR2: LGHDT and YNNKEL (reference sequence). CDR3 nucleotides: TGTGCCAGCAGCCGACCATACAGGAGATCGAACACCGGGGAGCTGTTTTTT. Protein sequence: CASSRPYRRSNTGELFF.

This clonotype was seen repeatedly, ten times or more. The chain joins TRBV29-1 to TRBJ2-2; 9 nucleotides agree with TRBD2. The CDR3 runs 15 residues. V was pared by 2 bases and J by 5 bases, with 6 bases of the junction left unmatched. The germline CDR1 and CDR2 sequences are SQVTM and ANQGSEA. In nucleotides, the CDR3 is TGCAGCGTTGAATATAGCGGGAGTGAAACCGGGGAGCTGTTTTTT. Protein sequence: CSVEYSGSETGELFF.

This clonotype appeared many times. The DNA of the CDR3 is TGCGCCAGCAGCTCACAGGGTGGCCAAGAGACCCAGTACTTC. It is translated as CASSSQGGQETQYF. V usage is TRBV5-1 and J usage is TRBJ2-5, with a possible D match to TRBD1 (6 bases). There are 14 residues in the CDR3. Trimming shortened V by 3 bases and J by 1 base, and 10 bases separated the two germline ends. From germline, CDR1 is SGHRS and CDR2 YFSETQ.

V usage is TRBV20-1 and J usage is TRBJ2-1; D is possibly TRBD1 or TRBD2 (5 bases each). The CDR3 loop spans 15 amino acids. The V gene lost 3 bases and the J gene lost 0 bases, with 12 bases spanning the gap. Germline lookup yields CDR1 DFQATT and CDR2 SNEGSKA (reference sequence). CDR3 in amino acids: CSASLRGPSYNEQFF. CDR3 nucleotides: TGCAGTGCTAGTCTTCGGGGCCCCTCCTACAATGAGCAGTTCTTC.